The 21 T cell receptor beta chains in this list originate from one sample, sequenced in a study of T cells after yellow fever vaccination (dated by TCRdb to about 2019). The intended sense of this specimen's treatment or condition label: live attenuated yellow fever vaccine strain. The library relied on 5' RACE. Sequencing was performed on an Illumina HiSeq 2500. TCRdb took the public reads, trimmed them with fastp at Q25, ran MiXCR for clone calling and kept in-frame beta chains. Rows matching on CDR3 protein sequence are summarized as one entry with the most common DNA and genes. In this sample the table shows about 580,000 distinct CDR3 sequences, around 17% of which occur a single time. Roughly 17% of the sample belongs to the ten largest clones. Source: PBMCs, taken less than 6 days after the first yellow fever vaccination. All receptors come from a man between 18 and 35 years old who received the YFV17D yellow fever vaccine.

This chain uses TRBV7-2 with TRBJ2-7; D possibly corresponds to TRBD2 (5 bases). Germline CDR1 SGHTA, CDR2 FQGNSA. Trimming shortened V by 5 bases and J by 6 bases, and 17 bases separated the two germline ends. The length of the CDR3 is 14 residues. The CDR3 nucleotides are TGTGCCAGCAGCCCCAGTAGACCAGGAGGCGAGCAGTACTTC. This gives the protein CASSPSRPGGEQYF.

The genes are TRBV7-3 and TRBJ1-1; TRBD1 is a possible D gene (6 bases). The CDR3 length is 13 residues. CDR1 SGHTA and CDR2 FQGTGA come from the germline V gene. Deletions cut 6 bases from V and 4 bases from J, with 12 bases between. CDR3 nucleotide sequence: TGTGCCAGCAGTCGTCGGGGGGCCACTGAAGCTTTCTTT. The encoded protein is CASSRRGATEAFF.

V usage is TRBV20-1 and J usage is TRBJ2-2; the D gene is possibly TRBD1 (5 bases). Germline V CDR1 and CDR2: DFQATT, SNEGSKA (reference sequence). The CDR3 is made up of 16 amino acids. V was trimmed by 0 bases and J by 4 bases, leaving 15 bases between them. CDR3 in DNA: TGCAGTGCTAGAGATCGGCAAAGACAGTCCACCGGGGAGCTGTTTTTT. Amino acids: CSARDRQRQSTGELFF.

This clonotype was recorded many times. This sequence joins TRBV7-2 and TRBJ2-4, with 8 bases identical to TRBD1. V was pared by 3 bases and J by 7 bases, with 5 bases of the junction left unmatched. The CDR3 totals 14 residues. Germline V gene data show CDR1 as SGHTA and CDR2 as FQGNSA. For the CDR3, the DNA is TGTGCCAGCAGCTTTGGACAGGGAAAGAACATTCAGTACTTC. Its translation: CASSFGQGKNIQYF.

This chain joins TRBV4-3 and TRBJ1-2, with 7 positions matching TRBD1. CDR1 is LGHNA, CDR2 YSLEER, per germline. J lost 2 bases, V lost 4 bases, and 10 bases had no gene match. This CDR3 region has 16 residues. This CDR3 is CASSPYLGTANYGYTF. Written as DNA, the CDR3 is TGCGCCAGCAGCCCCTACCTCGGGACAGCGAACTATGGCTACACCTTC.

This clonotype was detected a few times. V gene TRBV20-1 combines with J gene TRBJ2-1; 7 nucleotides line up with TRBD2. The germline CDR1 and CDR2 sequences are DFQATT and SNEGSKA (reference sequence). This CDR3 spans 15 amino acids. The CDR3 DNA reads TGCAGAGCAGGTGGGGGGGGACTTGGATACAATGAGCAGTTCTTC. Amino acids: CRAGGGGLGYNEQFF.

This clonotype was recorded many times. V gene TRBV5-1 combines with J gene TRBJ2-5, with TRBD2 as a possible D gene (6 bases). Trimming left V 3 bases short and J 1 base short, with 10 bases between. This CDR3 region has 14 residues. In germline, CDR1 is SGHRS, CDR2 YFSETQ. Here the CDR3 DNA reads TGCGCCAGCAGCTGGGGACTGATCCAAGAGACCCAGTACTTC. This gives the protein CASSWGLIQETQYF.

This clonotype was picked up a small number of times. The genes are TRBV7-2 and TRBJ2-3; perhaps TRBD2 as D (6 bases). The CDR3 sequence is 17 residues long. Trimming shortened V by 5 bases and J by 1 base, and 19 bases separated the two germline ends. CDR1 is SGHTA, CDR2 FQGNSA, per germline. The chain's CDR3 is CASSPRWGQRGTDTQYF. The DNA of the CDR3 is TGTGCCAGCAGCCCCCGGTGGGGCCAGCGGGGCACAGATACGCAGTATTTT.

The CDR3 is CASSSTPDTQYF. CDR3 nucleotide sequence: TGTGCCAGCTCGTCCACCCCAGATACGCAGTATTTT. J is TRBJ2-3 and V is TRBV18, with D uncertain. Germline V gene sequence: CDR1 KGHSH, CDR2 LQKENI. This CDR3 region has 12 residues. Deletions cut 6 bases from V and 4 bases from J, with 8 bases between.

This clonotype was detected ten times or more. This sequence joins TRBV7-8 and TRBJ2-7; D is possibly TRBD1 (6 bases). CDR1 is SGHVS and CDR2 is FQNEAQ in the germline V gene. Trimming cost V 5 bases and J 5 bases, with 13 bases left between them. There are 13 residues in the CDR3. DNA for the CDR3: TGTGCCAGCAGCGTCGACAGGTCAAACGAGCAGTACGTC. It encodes CASSVDRSNEQYV.

The sample holds a few counts of this clonotype. The chain joins TRBV19 to TRBJ1-6; D is unresolved. This CDR3 contains 13 residues. Germline V lookup: CDR1 LNHDA, CDR2 SQIVND (reference sequence). V lost 7 bases and J 10 bases, leaving 14 bases between the germline ends. The DNA of the CDR3 is TGTGCCAGTAATCCCTCCTGGGAATCACCCCTCCACTTT. This translates into CASNPSWESPLHF.

The gene calls are TRBV7-9 and TRBJ1-6; perhaps TRBD1 as D (5 bases). This CDR3 region has 15 residues. The V end lost 0 bases, the J end lost 7 bases, and 10 bases lay between the germline ends. CDR1 and CDR2 (germline): SEHNR, FQNEAQ (reference sequence). The CDR3 DNA sequence: TGTGCCAGCAGCTTAGCGGGGGGATTAAATTCACCCCTCCACTTT. Its protein product is CASSLAGGLNSPLHF.

The V and J genes are TRBV3-1 and TRBJ2-1; 10 bases fit TRBD1. The V and J ends lost 9 bases and 10 bases, in that order; junction bases with no gene match: 12. Germline CDR1 is LGHDT and CDR2 is YNNKEL (reference sequence). CDR3 length equals 14 residues. The CDR3 here is CASWVGTGEEEQFF. The CDR3, as DNA: TGTGCCAGTTGGGTCGGGACAGGGGAGGAAGAGCAGTTCTTC.

Details on this clonotype: One base away lies a much larger clone, so this may be a sequencing read error. The gene calls are TRBV5-1 and TRBJ2-5; 12 nucleotides line up with TRBD2. V was pared by 4 bases and J by 4 bases, with 5 bases of the junction left unmatched. CDR3 length equals 15 residues. Germline values: CDR1 SGHRS, CDR2 YFSETQ. The CDR3 sequence is CASSVTSGGGETQYF. The CDR3 region has the DNA TGCGCCAGCAGCGTGACTAGCGGGGGAGGAGAGACCCAGTACTTC.

This clonotype was observed a handful of times. The V call is TRBV6-2 or TRBV6-3, the J call TRBJ2-1; D not certain. CDR1 and CDR2 (germline): MNHEY, SVGEGT. The germline V and J ends were trimmed by 2 bases and 3 bases, with 8 bases remaining between them. This CDR3 comprises 14 residues. Here the CDR3 reads CASSYGQYYNEQFF. In DNA form, the CDR3 reads TGTGCCAGCAGTTACGGCCAGTACTACAATGAGCAGTTCTTC.

This rearrangement joins TRBV15 to TRBJ2-2; 10 positions agree with TRBD2. The germline CDR1 and CDR2 sequences are LNHNV and YYDKDF (reference sequence). Trimming took 5 bases from V and 1 from J; bases not matched to a gene: 10. This CDR3 is 18 amino acids long. The CDR3, as DNA: TGTGCCACCAGCGAACTAGCGGGGATCCCCCTGAACACCGGGGAGCTGTTTTTT. Amino acids: CATSELAGIPLNTGELFF.

The CDR3 here is CASGLSNRDPRPNEQFF. CDR3 sequence (DNA): TGTGCTAGTGGTTTGTCCAACCGGGACCCTCGCCCCAATGAGCAGTTCTTC. The chain employs TRBV12-5 and TRBJ2-1; D is possibly TRBD1 or TRBD2 (5 bases each). The germline V gene has CDR1 LGHNT and CDR2 FRNRAP. There are 17 residues in the CDR3. V was clipped by 2 bases and J by 6 bases, with 20 bases between them.

The rearrangement links TRBV20-1 to TRBJ2-7; D is possibly TRBD2 (7 bases). Trimming left V 2 bases short and J 2 bases short, with 19 bases between. CDR3 length equals 16 residues. Per germline, CDR1 DFQATT and CDR2 SNEGSKA (reference sequence). This chain's CDR3 is CSARRGEGGLTYEQYF. The DNA for the CDR3 is TGCAGTGCTAGAAGGGGGGAGGGAGGGTTAACCTACGAGCAGTACTTC.

This chain links TRBV28 with TRBJ2-5; possibly TRBD2 for D (6 bases). V shed 2 bases and J shed 0 bases, with 10 bases lying between them. From germline, CDR1 is MDHEN and CDR2 SYDVKM. This CDR3 region has 15 residues. The chain's CDR3 is CASSLRGRYQETQYF. The CDR3 DNA reads as TGTGCCAGCAGTTTACGGGGGAGATACCAAGAGACCCAGTACTTC.

V gene TRBV29-1 combines with J gene TRBJ1-1; TRBD1 agrees at 8 bases. Trimming removed 4 bases from V and 6 bases from J; junction bases left unmatched: 10. Looked up from germline, CDR1 is SQVTM and CDR2 is ANQGSEA. The CDR3 covers 14 residues. CDR3 DNA: TGCAGCGTTGCCGTGGCCACAGGGGGGGCTGAAGCTTTCTTT. It specifies CSVAVATGGAEAFF. The full variable domain, completed using reference TRBV29-1 and TRBJ1-1, is SAVISQKPSRDICQRGTSLTIQCQVDSQVTMMFWYRQQPGQSLTLIATANQGSEATYESGFVIDKFPISRPNLTFSTLTVSNMSPEDSSIYLCSVAVATGGAEAFFGQGTRLTVV.

This clonotype was seen more than once but under ten times. The chain combines TRBV5-4 with TRBJ2-3; D uncertain. The ends were cut back, 4 bases at V and 0 bases at J, with 3 bases in the middle. Per the germline V gene, CDR1 is SGHNT and CDR2 is YYREEE (reference sequence). The CDR3 covers 12 residues. The CDR3 nucleotides read TGTGCCAGCAGCGAGAGCACAGATACGCAGTATTTT. This translates into CASSESTDTQYF.